The TCR beta chain described here comes from a study of blood T cell repertoires in COVID-19. Looking at the study overall: From the United States, Italy and Spain came samples of acute and convalescent COVID-19. Nucleic acid was either cDNA or gDNA, and it came from T cells, B-cell-depleted T cells, or PBMCs.

The CDR3 is made up of 15 amino acids. CDR1 is LNHDA and CDR2 is SQIVND in the germline V gene (reference sequence). The ends lost 2 bases at V and 5 bases at J; junction bases unmatched: 5. How the authors handled the data: Reference gene primers were amplified, and this amplification served to estimate nucleated cell counts. Using immunoSEQ multiplex PCR, the repertoire was profiled, and TCRdb retains in-frame clones only, with some absent. V and J calls and clone size are as listed in that table; D and trimming were resolved from the DNA. The sample holds approximately 40,000 clones, around 80% seen once.

This receptor was identified in a man older than 75 with active or convalescent COVID-19. Sequencing input: peripheral blood. The chain employs TRBV19 and TRBJ2-2, with 7 bases lining up with TRBD1. In DNA, the CDR3 is TGTGCCAGTAGTATAAAGAGACAGGGAACCGGGGAGCTGTTTTTT. Amino acid sequence: CASSIKRQGTGELFF.